This TCR beta chain appears in the sequencing data of a study of CD8 T cells in ankylosing spondylitis (dated by TCRdb to 2017 to 2019). Regarding the research as a whole: The study set out to find disease-linked TCR variants by profiling T cell receptor beta repertoires in ankylosing spondylitis patients and healthy donors. In total, the full study cohort was made up of roughly 110 healthy donors and approximately 27 ankylosing spondylitis patients. Peripheral blood samples were taken, and synovial fluid was additionally collected from ankylosing spondylitis patients.

Sequencing took place on an Illumina HiSeq 2500. Quantitative 5'-RACE with molecular barcodes was used to prepare TCR beta libraries. The authors' pipeline ran thus. A new computational method based on a probabilistic model of VDJ rearrangement was used to identify disease-linked TCR variants. The raw public data were reprocessed by TCRdb itself: fastp quality trimming at Q25, MiXCR clonotype calling, in-frame beta chains only. Rows are unified per CDR3 protein, each entry keeping the most common DNA and genes. These V and J calls are TCRdb output, not the study's own analysis. The sample records about 160,000 distinct CDR3 sequences, 9.8% of which are singletons. More than 12% of the sample rests with the top ten. Overall study results and their limits: A TCR beta motif made up of eight highly homologous amino acid variants appeared to be characteristic of blood from ankylosing spondylitis patients. Some TCR beta motif variants had previously been reported in synovial fluid and blood of reactive arthritis patients, which suggested common disease-initiation mechanisms. According to the report, matched synovial fluid samples from ankylosing spondylitis patients were significantly enriched for the disease-linked clones. In peripheral blood, the disease-linked clones were found at relatively low frequencies and had a CD8+ phenotype.

The V and J ends are trimmed by 2 bases and 10 bases, leaving 9 bases between them. Measured from the cysteine to the phenylalanine, the CDR3 is 12 residues long. Only CDR3 DNA is held: 36 bases, read in frame from base 1. This clonotype came up a few times. The antigen this receptor binds is unknown. Base-call qualities are not available, and no considerably larger clone is one nucleotide away. The TCR sequence derives from a female donor with ankylosing spondylitis or in good health (not recorded which). The sequencing input was blood, either unsorted or a sorted T cell fraction (not recorded which). The sequence links TRBV12-3 or TRBV12-4 to TRBJ2-1; no D gene can be assigned with confidence. The CDR3 here reads CASSLRPQEQFF. The bases are TGTGCCAGCAGTTTAAGGCCTCAAGAGCAGTTCTTC.